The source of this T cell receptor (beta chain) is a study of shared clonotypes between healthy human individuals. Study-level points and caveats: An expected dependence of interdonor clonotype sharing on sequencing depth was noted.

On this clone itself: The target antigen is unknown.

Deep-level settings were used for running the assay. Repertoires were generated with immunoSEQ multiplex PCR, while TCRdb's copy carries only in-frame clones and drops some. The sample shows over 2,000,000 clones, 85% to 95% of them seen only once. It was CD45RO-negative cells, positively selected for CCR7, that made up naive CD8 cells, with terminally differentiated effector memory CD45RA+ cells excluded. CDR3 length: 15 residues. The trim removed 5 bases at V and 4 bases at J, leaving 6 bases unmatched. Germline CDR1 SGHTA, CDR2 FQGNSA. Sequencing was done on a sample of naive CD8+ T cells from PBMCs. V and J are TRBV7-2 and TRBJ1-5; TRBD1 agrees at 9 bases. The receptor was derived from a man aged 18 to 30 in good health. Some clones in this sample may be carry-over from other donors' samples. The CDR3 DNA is TGTGCCAGCAGCATTAGGACAGGGGAGAATCAGCCCCAGCATTTT. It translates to CASSIRTGENQPQHF. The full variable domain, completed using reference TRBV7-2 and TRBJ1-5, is GAGVSQSPSNKVTEKGKDVELRCDPISGHTALYWYRQSLGQGLEFLIYFQGNSAPDKSGLPSDRFSAERTGGSVSTLTIQRTQQEDSAVYLCASSIRTGENQPQHFGDGTRLSIL.